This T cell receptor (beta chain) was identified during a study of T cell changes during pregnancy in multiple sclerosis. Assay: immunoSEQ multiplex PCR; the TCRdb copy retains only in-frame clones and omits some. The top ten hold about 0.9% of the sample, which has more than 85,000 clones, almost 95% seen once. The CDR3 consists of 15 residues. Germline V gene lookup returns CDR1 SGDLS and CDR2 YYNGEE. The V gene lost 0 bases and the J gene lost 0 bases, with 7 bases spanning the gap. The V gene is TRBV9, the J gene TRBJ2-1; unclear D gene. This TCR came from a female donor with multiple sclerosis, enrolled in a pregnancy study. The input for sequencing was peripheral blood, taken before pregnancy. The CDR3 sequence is CASSVAVSSYNEQFF. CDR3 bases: TGTGCCAGCAGCGTAGCGGTGAGCTCCTACAATGAGCAGTTCTTC.